The 6 T cell receptor beta chains presented below share a single source sample, sequenced in a study of T cell repertoires in cytomegalovirus infection. TCRdb ran MiXCR on the reads and lists one entry per CDR3 protein. The sample carries 300,000 to 400,000 distinct CDR3 sequences, over 7.5% recorded once. Material for sequencing was PBMCs. The receptors were gathered from a human donor in good health (CMV status not recorded). Some clones in this sample may be carry-over from other donors' samples.

J is TRBJ2-1 and V is TRBV4-2; 9 nucleotides align to TRBD1. Trimming took 4 bases from V and 3 from J; bases not matched to a gene: 1. CDR1 LGHNA and CDR2 YNFKEQ come from the germline V gene. The CDR3 consists of 14 residues. CDR3 protein: CASSPTGGYNEQFF. The CDR3 bases are TGTGCCAGCAGCCCGACAGGGGGCTACAATGAGCAGTTCTTC.

In its sample, this clonotype was seen a few times. The genes are TRBV3-1 and TRBJ1-5, with D tentatively TRBD1 (6 bases). The CDR3 spans 16 residues. V lost 0 bases, J lost 7 bases, and 16 bases lay in between. CDR1 and CDR2 (germline): LGHDT, YNNKEL (reference sequence). CDR3 DNA sequence: TGTGCCAGCAGCCAAGACGGGGGGCGCAAGGGGCAGCCCCAGCATTTT. Translated, it gives CASSQDGGRKGQPQHF.

This chain uses TRBV14 with TRBJ2-1; the D is unclear. Trimming removed 5 bases from V and 7 bases from J, with 6 bases in between. Germline V gives CDR1 SGHDN, CDR2 FVKESK. CDR3 length: 11 amino acids. The CDR3 is CASSSMNEQFF. In nucleotides, the CDR3 is TGTGCCAGCAGCAGCATGAATGAGCAGTTCTTC.

This clonotype was recorded many times. Compared with germline, one end of the junction differs, possibly owing to a read error. This chain links TRBV12-3 or TRBV12-4 with TRBJ1-1, with TRBD1 matching over 7 bases. CDR3 length: 13 amino acids. The CDR3 DNA is TGTGCCAGCAGTTTAACAGGGGACCCCCTGGTCAGGTTT. Translating gives CASSLTGDPLVRF.

CDR3 DNA: TGTGCCAGCAGCCTCCAGGGACTTGGTGGCTACACCTTC. Protein product: CASSLQGLGGYTF. The V gene is TRBV7-9, the J gene TRBJ1-2, with D tentatively TRBD1 (5 bases). The germline V gene has CDR1 SEHNR and CDR2 FQNEAQ (reference sequence). The V end was cut by 5 bases, the J end by 7 bases, with 14 bases between. The CDR3 is 13 residues long.

In this sample, this clonotype turned up many times. The rearrangement uses TRBV12-3 or TRBV12-4 and TRBJ2-5; 7 bases map to TRBD1. Unmatched junction bases numbered 14, after V lost 5 bases and J lost 5 bases. This CDR3 has 16 amino acids. The CDR3 DNA reads as TGTGCCAGCAGTGCCTACCGGGACAGCCTGATCGAGACCCAGTACTTC. It is translated as CASSAYRDSLIETQYF.